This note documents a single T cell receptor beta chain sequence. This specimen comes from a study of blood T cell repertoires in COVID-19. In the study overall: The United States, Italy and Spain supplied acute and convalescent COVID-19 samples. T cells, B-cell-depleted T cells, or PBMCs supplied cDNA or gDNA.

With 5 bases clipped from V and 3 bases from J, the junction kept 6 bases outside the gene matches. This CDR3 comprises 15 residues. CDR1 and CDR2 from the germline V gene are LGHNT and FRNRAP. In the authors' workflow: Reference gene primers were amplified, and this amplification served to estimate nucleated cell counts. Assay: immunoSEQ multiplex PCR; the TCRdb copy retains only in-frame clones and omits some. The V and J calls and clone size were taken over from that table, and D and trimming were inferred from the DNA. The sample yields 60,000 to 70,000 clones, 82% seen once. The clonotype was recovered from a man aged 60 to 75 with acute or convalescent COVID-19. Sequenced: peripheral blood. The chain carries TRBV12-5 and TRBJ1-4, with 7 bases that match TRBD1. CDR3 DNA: TGTGCTAGTGGTCTTGACGGACAGGCTAATGAAAAACTGTTTTTT. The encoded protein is CASGLDGQANEKLFF.